A selection of T cell receptor beta chains follows, all from one sample in a study of cytomegalovirus exposure and HLA in healthy donors. Profiled with immunoSEQ multiplex PCR; TCRdb holds only in-frame clones, not every one. The sample includes about 100,000 clones, around 83% of them seen just once. Material for sequencing was PBMCs. These receptors came from a woman between 18 and 29 years old in good health and CMV-seronegative. CDR3s include the opening cysteine and the closing phenylalanine or tryptophan. D genes are given only for firm matches. Size tells how often a clone was seen (once, few, many) or the class of an expanded clone, and some rows leave it out.

v_call	j_call	clone_size	d_call	cdr3_nt	cdr3_aa
TRBV5-1	TRBJ2-2	NA	NA	TGCGCCAGCAGCTCAAGGGCCGGGGGAGACCCGGAGCTGTTTTTT	CASSSRAGGDPELFF
TRBV10-2	TRBJ2-2	NA	NA	TGCGCCAGCAGTGACAGGGCGACCGGGGAGCTGTTTTTT	CASSDRATGELFF
TRBV6-1	TRBJ1-4	few	TRBD1	TGTGCCAGCAGTGCAAGGACAGGGGATGAAAAACTGTTTTTT	CASSARTGDEKLFF
TRBV2	TRBJ2-7	NA	NA	TGTGCCAGCAGTCGACAAACCTACGAGCAGTACTTC	CASSRQTYEQYF
TRBV7-9	TRBJ2-3	NA	TRBD2	TGTGCCAGCAGCCTAGGAGCTAGCGGGGGGATCCGTGACACAGATACGCAGTATTTT	CASSLGASGGIRDTDTQYF
TRBV5-1	TRBJ2-2	NA	TRBD1	TGCGCCAGCAGCATTGGACAGGGGAACGTTCCCGGGGAGCTGTTTTTT	CASSIGQGNVPGELFF
TRBV28	TRBJ2-2	NA	TRBD2	TGTGCCAGCAGTTTTCGATCGCTAGCGGGGGGTGCGAACACCGGGGAGCTGTTTTTT	CASSFRSLAGGANTGELFF
TRBV4-1	TRBJ2-7	once	TRBD2	TGCGCCAGCAGCCTAACTAGCGGGGAGGGTTACGAGCAGTACTTC	CASSLTSGEGYEQYF
TRBV5-1	TRBJ2-7	NA	NA	TGCGCCAGCAGCCTGTACTACGAGCAGTACTTC	CASSLYYEQYF
TRBV7-9	TRBJ1-4	NA	TRBD1	TGTGCCAGCAGCCCCGGGACAGGGGGCAGTCAGGCTAATGAAAAACTGTTTTTT	CASSPGTGGSQANEKLFF
TRBV4-3	TRBJ1-2	NA	NA	TGCGCCAGCAGCCAAGAAACGAGGAGGGCGGAGGACTATGGCTACACCTTC	CASSQETRRAEDYGYTF
TRBV28	TRBJ1-5	once	TRBD1	TGTGCCAGCAGGCCGACAGGGGATAGCAATCAGCCCCAGCATTTT	CASRPTGDSNQPQHF
TRBV28	TRBJ2-7	NA	TRBD1	TGTGCCAGCACTAAGACAGGGTCCGAGCAGTACTTC	CASTKTGSEQYF
TRBV7-2	TRBJ1-2	NA	TRBD1	TGTGCCAGCAGCCTTCGGACAGGGCAGGGCTATGGCTACACCTTC	CASSLRTGQGYGYTF